This is a list of T cell receptor beta chains from one sample in a study of response to subunit inactivated influenza vaccine. TCRdb itself ran the RT-PCR reads through MiXCR, one entry per CDR3 protein. The table records hundreds of thousands of distinct CDR3 sequences, less than 15% of them present only once. Material: PBMCs from blood, obtained less than 15 days before vaccination. These receptor sequences come from a man aged 45 to 65 who received an inactivated influenza vaccine. CDR3s leave out the opening cysteine and the closing phenylalanine or tryptophan. Clone sizes are given selectively: once, few, many, or a class where the clone is expanded.

V	size	J	CDR3
TRBV20-1	NA	TRBJ2-1	SARDRIGSYNEQF
TRBV28	NA	TRBJ2-7	ASSSPGTSGNNEQY
TRBV12-3/TRBV12-4	few	TRBJ2-5	ASSLYLGETQY
TRBV4-2	NA	TRBJ2-7	ASSQEGPLHEQY
TRBV12-3/TRBV12-4	few	TRBJ2-3	FFPSGRRDRTDTQY
TRBV5-1	NA	TRBJ2-4	ASSFGNIQY
TRBV12-3/TRBV12-4	NA	TRBJ1-2	ASSLTNNYGYT
TRBV7-2	many	TRBJ2-7	ASSLIQGAYEQY
TRBV13	NA	TRBJ1-1	ASSKLDRAPEAF
TRBV28	many	TRBJ2-1	SVEGTYNEQF
TRBV6-1	few	TRBJ2-2	ASSPELPGELF
TRBV20-1	NA	TRBJ1-5	SATLGQGNQPQH
TRBV12-3/TRBV12-4	few	TRBJ2-5	ASSFSGGLETQY
TRBV24-1	NA	TRBJ2-1	ATSDGSLRDNEQF
TRBV5-4	NA	TRBJ2-5	ASSFQLAGKETQY
TRBV10-2	NA	TRBJ1-2	ASSESIEIFGYT
TRBV12-3/TRBV12-4	NA	TRBJ2-5	ASSQIPAGSTQY
TRBV12-3/TRBV12-4	NA	TRBJ1-1	ASSPTDRMNTEAF
TRBV12-3/TRBV12-4	few	TRBJ1-6	ASSLSDNYNSPLH
TRBV20-1	few	TRBJ2-3	SATSGADTQY
TRBV20-1	few	TRBJ2-7	SADGTSGGYEQY
TRBV3-1	NA	TRBJ1-2	ASSQVGDIDGYT
TRBV27	NA	TRBJ2-7	ASSLVAGLTYEQY
TRBV19	once	TRBJ2-1	ASSNGLAGEQF
TRBV20-1	many	TRBJ2-3	SARDRNTDTQY
TRBV12-3/TRBV12-4	few	TRBJ1-1	ASSPGQGVAEAF
TRBV7-9	few	TRBJ2-1	ASSPPAGDNNEQF
TRBV12-3/TRBV12-4	NA	TRBJ1-3	ASSFPDSGNTIY
TRBV11-2	once	TRBJ2-2	ASSNRLAPEAGELF
TRBV30	many	TRBJ1-1	AWVGQGKDAF
TRBV7-2	NA	TRBJ2-3	ASSTQGTDTQY
TRBV19	NA	TRBJ2-2	ASSYGGQNTGELF
TRBV19	few	TRBJ2-1	ASNSLASSSYNEQF
TRBV7-9	NA	TRBJ2-7	ASSLGGWVAGEQY
TRBV6-1	NA	TRBJ2-1	ASTREGDEQF
TRBV10-2	few	TRBJ1-5	ASSDPGTRPQH
TRBV4-3	few	TRBJ2-5	ASSQDRLTTQY
TRBV3-1	few	TRBJ1-1	ASSLGSPWNTEAF
TRBV6-1	NA	TRBJ1-2	ASSERGQAYGYT
TRBV19	NA	TRBJ1-1	ASSIQLNTEAF
TRBV12-3/TRBV12-4	NA	TRBJ2-1	ASSLRTGFNEQF
TRBV9	NA	TRBJ2-2	ASSVYGTGRAGELF